These T cell receptor beta chains were read from a single sample in a study of Ad26.COV2.S vaccination and SARS-CoV-2 variants. Sequenced by immunoSEQ multiplex PCR; TCRdb stores in-frame clones only, minus some. The repertoire holds hundreds of thousands of clones, with approximately 88% as singletons. This specimen was peripheral blood, taken in a trial of Ad26.COV2.S vaccine versus placebo. These receptors originate from a person between 18 and 60 years old who received the Ad26.COV2.S COVID-19 vaccine or a placebo. The CDR3 runs from the conserved cysteine through the conserved F or W.

V	J	CDR3
TRBV6-6	TRBJ1-4	CASSSWEKLFF
TRBV6-2/TRBV6-3	TRBJ2-7	CASSQKGYEQYF
TRBV5-4	TRBJ2-2	CASSRDSSNTGELFF
TRBV6-5	TRBJ1-6	CASRSYNSPLHF
TRBV3-1/TRBV3-2	TRBJ2-7	CASSQAPGLAEQYF
TRBV7-9	TRBJ1-4	CASSLETAEKLFF
TRBV7-9	TRBJ1-3	CASSPEAGGGNTIYF
TRBV6-5	TRBJ2-5	CASRLLQETQYF
TRBV4-1	TRBJ1-1	CASSQVQGTSFF
TRBV7-5	TRBJ2-1	CARSLIRDNEQFF
TRBV18	TRBJ1-2	CASSPLPASNYGYTF
TRBV7-6	TRBJ2-2	CASSPGQEYTGELFF
TRBV25-1	TRBJ2-5	CASRDSGETQYF
TRBV11-2	TRBJ2-2	CASSLTAGELFF
TRBV4-1	TRBJ1-5	CASSQDPDRAFNQPQHF
TRBV4-2	TRBJ2-7	CASSHSASGGGFYEQYF
TRBV4-2	TRBJ1-6	CASSHESSYNSPLHF
TRBV11-2	TRBJ2-5	CASSRTGGAQETQYF
TRBV16	TRBJ1-5	CASSQSQRYQPQHF
TRBV4-3	TRBJ2-3	CASSRRGQGGDTQYF
TRBV29-1	TRBJ2-7	CSVKGSTSISSYEQYF
TRBV9	TRBJ1-2	CASSEGGDYGYTF
TRBV29-1	TRBJ2-4	CSVATDRNIQYF
TRBV4-3	TRBJ2-3	CASSQDLGGNTQYF
TRBV18	TRBJ1-6	CASSQDRDVSPLHF
TRBV3-1/TRBV3-2	TRBJ1-1	CASSPPGQAYTEAFF
TRBV27	TRBJ2-1	CASNEGGWGNEQFF
TRBV19	TRBJ2-2	CASSDRGWSGELFF
TRBV18	TRBJ2-1	CASSPSGLEQFF
TRBV7-2	TRBJ1-6	CASSLVDDSPLHF
TRBV5-5	TRBJ1-1	CASSPTENTEAFF
TRBV24-1	TRBJ2-3	CATSLGGVADTQYF